This TCR beta chain came from a study of blood T cells in healthy people across ages. V shed 0 bases, J shed 6 bases, and the junction held 6 bases outside the gene matches. Germline CDR1 and CDR2: LGHDT and YNNKEL (reference sequence). The CDR3 totals 16 residues. Alongside a J-beta primer mix, a sample-barcoded 5' primer served in a second PCR lasting about 6 to 11 cycles. TCRdb analysed the 5' RACE reads with MiXCR anew, one entry per CDR3 protein. This sample carries fewer than 2,000,000 distinct CDR3 sequences, around 35% of them seen once, and the ten largest clones take around 11%. V and J are TRBV3-1 and TRBJ2-7, with 12 bases identical to TRBD2. The source is a woman aged 25 to 39 in good health. Material for sequencing was blood. This CDR3 reads CASSQDLTSGSGEQYF. DNA of the CDR3: TGTGCCAGCAGCCAAGATTTGACTAGCGGGAGTGGCGAGCAGTACTTC.